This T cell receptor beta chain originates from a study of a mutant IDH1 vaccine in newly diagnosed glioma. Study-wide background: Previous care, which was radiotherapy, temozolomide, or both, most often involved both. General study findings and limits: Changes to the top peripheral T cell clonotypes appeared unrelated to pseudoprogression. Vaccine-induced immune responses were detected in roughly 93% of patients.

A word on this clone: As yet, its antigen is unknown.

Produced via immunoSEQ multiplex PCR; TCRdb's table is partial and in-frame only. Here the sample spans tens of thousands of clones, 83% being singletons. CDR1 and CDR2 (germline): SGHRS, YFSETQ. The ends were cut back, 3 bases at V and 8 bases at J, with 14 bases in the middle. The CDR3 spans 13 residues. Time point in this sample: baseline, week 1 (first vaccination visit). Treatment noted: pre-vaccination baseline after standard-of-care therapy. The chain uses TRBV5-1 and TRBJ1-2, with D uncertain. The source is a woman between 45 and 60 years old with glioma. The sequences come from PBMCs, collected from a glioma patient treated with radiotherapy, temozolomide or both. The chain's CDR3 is CASSSPDRVGYTF. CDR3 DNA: TGCGCCAGCAGCTCTCCAGATAGGGTAGGCTACACCTTC.